These T cell receptor beta chains were read from a single sample in a study of T cell responses to AZD1222 COVID-19 vaccine. Clones were sequenced by immunoSEQ multiplex PCR, and TCRdb holds only the in-frame ones, with some missing. The repertoire includes about 80,000 clones, about nine tenths of them detected once, and under 25% sits in the top ten. The sequences come from peripheral blood, collected on day 0 of AZD1222 vaccination. These receptors all stem from an adult in good health. Both conserved end residues are part of each CDR3. D genes are given only for firm matches. Rows may omit the clone size; those that give it use once, few, many or a size class.

CDR3nt	CDR3aa	v_gene	j_gene	abundance	d_gene
TGTGCCAGCAGCCAAGAGGGACTAGCGGGAGGCGGGACCGGGGAGCTGTTTTTT	CASSQEGLAGGGTGELFF	TRBV3-1/TRBV3-2	TRBJ2-2	.	TRBD2
TGTGCCAGCTCACCACAAAGACAGGGTCAGGACACTGAAGCTTTCTTT	CASSPQRQGQDTEAFF	TRBV18	TRBJ1-1	.	TRBD1
TGTGCCAGCAGCTTAGGCCCCAGGGGGCCCGGCTACACCTTC	CASSLGPRGPGYTF	TRBV7-9	TRBJ1-2	.	TRBD1
TGTGCCAGCAGCCCTGTCAACACAGATACGCAGTATTTT	CASSPVNTDTQYF	TRBV5-8	TRBJ2-3	.	.
TGTGCCAGCAGCTTTTGGGGGTTATCGGGTCAGCCCCAGCATTTT	CASSFWGLSGQPQHF	TRBV7-2	TRBJ1-5	once	.
TGTGCCAGCAGTTACTCGTCAGGGGGAACCTACGAGCAGTACTTC	CASSYSSGGTYEQYF	TRBV6-5	TRBJ2-7	.	TRBD1
TGTGCCAGCAGTTTATCGAGTGCCATAGAAGCTTTCTTT	CASSLSSAIEAFF	TRBV12-3/TRBV12-4	TRBJ1-1	.	.
TGCGCCAGCAGCGGAACGGACAGGGCTAGATCGGCTTTCTTT	CASSGTDRARSAFF	TRBV5-1	TRBJ1-1	once	TRBD1
TGCGCCAGCAGCGGACTAGCGGGAGGGCCGAGGGCCGGGGAGCTGTTTTTT	CASSGLAGGPRAGELFF	TRBV5-1	TRBJ2-2	.	TRBD2
TGCGCCAGCAGCCATGCAAGATTGAACACTGAAGCTTTCTTT	CASSHARLNTEAFF	TRBV4-1	TRBJ1-1	.	.